These 24 T cell receptor beta chains originate from one sample sequenced in a study of shared clonotypes between healthy human individuals. CD45RO-negative cells were positively selected for CCR7, leaving out terminally differentiated effector memory CD45RA+ cells. Clones were sequenced by immunoSEQ multiplex PCR, and TCRdb holds only the in-frame ones, with some missing. The table records around 650,000 clones, approximately 96% of them present only once. The sequencing input was naive CD8+ T cells sorted from blood. The receptors were gathered from a woman in her thirties in good health.

The chain couples TRBV27 to TRBJ2-7; 8 bases match TRBD2. The length of the CDR3 is 13 residues. J was trimmed by 3 bases and V by 8 bases; bases with no gene match: 6. Germline assignment: CDR1 MNHEY and CDR2 SMNVEV (reference sequence). This chain's CDR3 is CASRFGTSYEQYF. CDR3 sequence (DNA): TGTGCCAGCCGATTCGGGACTAGCTACGAGCAGTACTTC.

This chain links TRBV5-1 with TRBJ2-1, with D perhaps matching TRBD2 (6 bases). With 0 bases removed from V and 9 bases from J, the gap between germline ends came to 16 bases. This CDR3 comprises 15 residues. The germline gives CDR1 SGHRS, CDR2 YFSETQ. Here the CDR3 reads CASSLAGGIGGEQFF. The CDR3 nucleotides read TGCGCCAGCAGCTTGGCCGGGGGTATAGGTGGTGAGCAGTTCTTC.

This chain connects TRBV18 to TRBJ2-2, with D perhaps TRBD1 (5 bases). V lost 3 bases, J lost 4 bases, and 15 bases lay in between. The germline CDR1 and CDR2 sequences are KGHSH and LQKENI. CDR3 size: 16 residues. The CDR3 sequence: CASSPTVVPGTGELFF. CDR3 in DNA: TGTGCCAGCTCACCGACAGTCGTGCCGGGCACCGGGGAGCTGTTTTTT. The full variable domain, its missing parts supplied by reference TRBV18 and TRBJ2-2, is NAGVMQNPRHLVRRRGQEARLRCSPMKGHSHVYWYRQLPEEGLKFMVYLQKENIIDESGMPKERFSAEFPKEGPSILRIQQVVRGDSAAYFCASSPTVVPGTGELFFGEGSRLTVL.

The rearrangement links TRBV18 to TRBJ2-2; D ambiguous. Per the germline V gene, CDR1 is KGHSH and CDR2 is LQKENI. The V end lost 2 bases, the J end lost 2 bases, and 12 bases lay between the germline ends. The CDR3 covers 16 residues. CDR3 loop: CASSPGSAPNTGELFF. The CDR3 DNA reads as TGTGCCAGCTCACCAGGCTCGGCGCCAAACACCGGGGAGCTGTTTTTT.

V and J are TRBV27 and TRBJ1-1; D possibly corresponds to TRBD1 (5 bases). CDR1 is MNHEY, CDR2 SMNVEV, per germline (reference sequence). The CDR3 consists of 18 residues. The V and J ends lost 1 base and 3 bases respectively, with 21 bases between them. The CDR3 bases are TGTGCCAGCAGTTTATTGGTCCCTGAGGCAGGGACGGACACTGAAGCTTTCTTT. It yields the protein CASSLLVPEAGTDTEAFF.

The V and J genes are TRBV28 and TRBJ2-1; 7 bases fit TRBD1. The CDR3 is made up of 13 amino acids. The trim removed 6 bases at V and 7 bases at J, leaving 6 bases unmatched. Germline CDR1 and CDR2: MDHEN and SYDVKM. The CDR3 nucleotides are TGTGCCAGCAGCTCGGACAGGAAAAATGAGCAGTTCTTC. It is translated as CASSSDRKNEQFF.

The J gene is TRBJ2-2, the V gene TRBV28; D unresolved. This CDR3 contains 18 residues. Germline loops: CDR1 MDHEN, CDR2 SYDVKM. Trimming took off 2 bases at V and 3 bases at J, with 19 bases between the two ends. This CDR3 reads CASSLGSYLEDDTGELFF. The DNA for the CDR3 is TGTGCCAGCAGTTTAGGCTCATACCTCGAGGACGACACCGGGGAGCTGTTTTTT.

The chain has TRBV7-9 and TRBJ2-3; D may be TRBD2 (5 bases). V gave up 5 bases and J gave up 2 bases, with 8 bases separating them. Germline V lookup: CDR1 SEHNR, CDR2 FQNEAQ (reference sequence). CDR3 length: 13 residues. The CDR3 sequence is CASSGRDTDTQYF. CDR3 DNA: TGTGCCAGCAGCGGGAGAGACACAGATACGCAGTATTTT. The whole variable domain, filled in from reference TRBV7-9 and TRBJ2-3, reads DTGVSQNPRHKITKRGQNVTFRCDPISEHNRLYWYRQTLGQGPEFLTYFQNEAQLEKSRLLSDRFSAERPKGSFSTLEIQRTEQGDSAMYLCASSGRDTDTQYFGPGTRLTVL.

The chain is built from TRBV13 and TRBJ2-7, with a possible D match to TRBD1 (7 bases). The CDR3 spans 16 residues. Germline CDR1 PRHDT, CDR2 FYEKMQ (reference sequence). Trimming cost V 0 bases and J 3 bases, with 15 bases left between them. The CDR3 DNA is TGTGCCAGCAGCTTAGGCCAGGGGGGACGGGACTACGAGCAGTACTTC. It translates to CASSLGQGGRDYEQYF.

The table lists this clone with a few counts. Other nucleotide sequences from this sample produce the same CDR3. This rearrangement joins TRBV5-4 to TRBJ2-5; D is undetermined. This CDR3 is 13 amino acids long. V dropped 4 bases and J dropped 4 bases, with 11 bases sitting between them. Germline assignment: CDR1 SGHNT and CDR2 YYREEE (reference sequence). The CDR3: CASSTEAGETQYF. CDR3 DNA: TGTGCCAGCAGCACCGAGGCCGGAGAGACCCAGTACTTC.

This chain connects TRBV19 to TRBJ1-2; the D is unclear. V was cut by 7 bases and J by 7 bases, with 19 bases left in between. Germline loops: CDR1 LNHDA, CDR2 SQIVND (reference sequence). There are 14 residues in the CDR3. DNA of the CDR3: TGTGCCAGTAACCGGAGCCAGTATCCTTGTGGCTACACCTTC. Encoded protein: CASNRSQYPCGYTF.

The chain joins TRBV14 to TRBJ2-7; the D gene is possibly TRBD2 (6 bases). The germline V gene encodes CDR1 SGHDN and CDR2 FVKESK. With 3 bases removed from V and 5 bases from J, the gap between germline ends came to 17 bases. This CDR3 region has 15 residues. CDR3 region: CASSQAREWTHEQYF. DNA of the CDR3: TGTGCCAGCAGCCAGGCCCGGGAGTGGACCCACGAGCAGTACTTC.

This clone was detected once. The chain links TRBV2 to TRBJ2-3, with D perhaps matching TRBD2 (5 bases). Trimming left V 0 bases short and J 6 bases short, with 10 bases between. The CDR3 consists of 14 residues. Germline V gene lookup returns CDR1 SNHLY and CDR2 FYNNEI. CDR3 in DNA: TGTGCCAGCAGTGAAGCGGGAGATCGTGATACGCAGTATTTT. Encoded protein: CASSEAGDRDTQYF. Based on the CDR3 plus reference TRBV2 and TRBJ2-3, the full variable domain is EPEVTQTPSHQVTQMGQEVILRCVPISNHLYFYWYRQILGQKVEFLVSFYNNEISEKSEIFDDQFSVERPDGSNFTLKIRSTKLEDSAMYFCASSEAGDRDTQYFGPGTRLTVL.

This clone was detected only once. V usage is TRBV14 and J usage is TRBJ2-3; D is unclear. The CDR3 covers 14 residues. V dropped 0 bases and J dropped 2 bases, with 6 bases sitting between them. Per the germline V gene, CDR1 is SGHDN and CDR2 is FVKESK. CDR3 sequence: CASSQERVTDTQYF. Here the CDR3 DNA reads TGTGCCAGCAGCCAAGAAAGGGTCACAGATACGCAGTATTTT.

The rearrangement uses TRBV7-9 and TRBJ2-7; TRBD1 agrees at 7 bases. Germline trimming cut 5 bases from V and 2 bases from J; bases unmatched to any gene: 6. This CDR3 is built from 14 residues. Germline loops: CDR1 SEHNR, CDR2 FQNEAQ (reference sequence). Here the CDR3 reads CASSKGQGAYEQYF. CDR3 DNA sequence: TGTGCCAGCAGCAAAGGCCAGGGGGCCTACGAGCAGTACTTC. The complete variable domain, with remaining parts taken from reference TRBV7-9 and TRBJ2-7, reads DTGVSQNPRHKITKRGQNVTFRCDPISEHNRLYWYRQTLGQGPEFLTYFQNEAQLEKSRLLSDRFSAERPKGSFSTLEIQRTEQGDSAMYLCASSKGQGAYEQYFGPGTRLTVT.

Comments on this clone: The same CDR3 also results from other DNA sequences found in this sample. V usage is TRBV28 and J usage is TRBJ1-1; 9 bases match TRBD1. CDR1 is MDHEN, CDR2 SYDVKM, per germline. The V and J ends lost 2 bases and 3 bases, in that order; junction bases with no gene match: 1. CDR3 length: 14 residues. CDR3 coding DNA: TGTGCCAGCAGTTTAACAGGGGGCGACACTGAAGCTTTCTTT. Translated: CASSLTGGDTEAFF.

The chain uses TRBV11-2 and TRBJ2-7, with 8 nucleotides matching TRBD2. The junction had 6 bases not matched to a gene; V was cut back by 5 bases and J by 0 bases. This CDR3 spans 15 amino acids. Germline-derived CDR1 and CDR2 are SGHAT and FQNNGV. The CDR3 coding sequence is TGTGCCAGCAGCCTATCACTAGCGGACTCCTACGAGCAGTACTTC. This sequence encodes CASSLSLADSYEQYF.

The chain uses TRBV14 and TRBJ2-7; perhaps TRBD1 as D (5 bases). This CDR3 contains 16 residues. V was trimmed by 0 bases and J by 0 bases, leaving 12 bases between them. Per germline, CDR1 SGHDN and CDR2 FVKESK. CDR3 bases: TGTGCCAGCAGCCAAGAGGGGCAGGGCTACTCCTACGAGCAGTACTTC. Its translation: CASSQEGQGYSYEQYF.

V and J are TRBV7-9 and TRBJ2-1; possibly TRBD2 for D (6 bases). This CDR3 region has 15 residues. V was pared by 5 bases and J by 6 bases, with 17 bases between. Looked up from germline, CDR1 is SEHNR and CDR2 is FQNEAQ (reference sequence). The CDR3 nucleotides read TGTGCCAGCAGCAACCCCGGGACTTCCATCAATGAGCAGTTCTTC. Its protein product is CASSNPGTSINEQFF.

The rearrangement links TRBV4-1 to TRBJ1-2; no reliable D call. V was cut by 0 bases and J by 2 bases, with 10 bases left in between. This CDR3 region has 15 residues. The germline V gene encodes CDR1 MGHRA and CDR2 YSYEKL. CDR3 sequence: CASSQDPSLNYGYTF. The CDR3 nucleotides are TGCGCCAGCAGCCAAGACCCCAGCTTAAACTATGGCTACACCTTC.

The rearrangement joins TRBV4-1 to TRBJ2-5, with D tentatively TRBD2 (5 bases). The length of the CDR3 is 15 residues. Trimming pared 4 bases from V and 3 bases from J, leaving 15 bases between. The V gene's germline CDR1 is MGHRA and CDR2 YSYEKL. This CDR3 is CASSPGITSEETQYF. The CDR3 DNA is TGCGCCAGCAGCCCGGGAATTACCTCCGAAGAGACCCAGTACTTC.

The chain joins TRBV5-6 to TRBJ2-7; either TRBD1 or TRBD2 may supply D (5 bases each). CDR3 length: 14 amino acids. The germline V and J ends were trimmed by 4 bases and 1 base, with 12 bases remaining between them. Per the germline V gene, CDR1 is SGHDT and CDR2 is YYEEEE. This chain's CDR3 is CASSGDGESYEQYF. In nucleotides, the CDR3 is TGTGCCAGCAGCGGGGACGGCGAGTCCTACGAGCAGTACTTC.

This sequence joins TRBV11-3 and TRBJ2-2; D unclear. Germline V lookup: CDR1 SGHNT, CDR2 YENEEA. V lost 1 base, J lost 0 bases, and 9 bases lay in between. The CDR3 is 16 amino acids. The CDR3 loop is CASSLGWDTNTGELFF. The CDR3 nucleotides are TGTGCCAGCAGCTTAGGATGGGATACGAACACCGGGGAGCTGTTTTTT.

J is TRBJ2-3 and V is TRBV9, with 10 positions matching TRBD2. This CDR3 contains 17 residues. V shed 3 bases and J 0 bases; nucleotides not matched to a gene: 7. Germline-derived CDR1 and CDR2 are SGDLS and YYNGEE. The CDR3 protein is CASSAMPGLASTDTQYF. CDR3 nucleotide sequence: TGTGCCAGCAGCGCGATGCCGGGACTAGCGAGCACAGATACGCAGTATTTT.